Each of the 3 T cell receptor beta chains below was sequenced from the same sample in a study of blood T cell repertoires in COVID-19. Assay: immunoSEQ multiplex PCR; the TCRdb copy retains only in-frame clones and omits some. In the table there are some 200,000 clones, roughly 84% of which are singletons. The specimen sequenced was peripheral blood. The receptors here all came from a woman aged 80 or older with acute or convalescent COVID-19.

The V gene is TRBV5-1, the J gene TRBJ1-3; D ambiguous. This CDR3 region has 14 residues. Trimming left V 4 bases short and J 4 bases short, with 12 bases between. Germline V CDR1 and CDR2: SGHRS, YFSETQ. CDR3: CASSPLSRGNTIYF. The CDR3 DNA follows: TGCGCCAGCAGCCCCTTATCCAGGGGAAACACCATATATTTT.

The chain has TRBV7-2 and TRBJ2-7, with 8 positions matching TRBD1. V lost 5 bases and J lost 5; bases outside the gene matches: 8. Germline V gene lookup returns CDR1 SGHTA and CDR2 FQGNSA. CDR3 length equals 14 residues. The CDR3 DNA reads as TGTGCCAGCAGCAAAAGAGGACAGGGCGACGAGCAGTACTTC. Translating it yields CASSKRGQGDEQYF.

The chain carries TRBV5-4 and TRBJ2-3; a possible D gene is TRBD2 (7 bases). Germline V gene data show CDR1 as SGHNT and CDR2 as YYREEE (reference sequence). Trimming removed 1 base at V and 3 bases at J, with 15 bases between. The CDR3 runs 16 residues. CDR3 residues: CASSLKVGGATDTQYF. For the CDR3, the DNA is TGTGCCAGCAGCTTGAAAGTGGGGGGGGCGACAGATACGCAGTATTTT.